The subject of this entry is one T cell receptor beta chain. The source of the sample is a study of regulatory T cells in long-lasting Graves disease. iRepertoire HTBI primers and Arm-PCR of CDR3 regions built TCR beta libraries. Per the study methods: The identification of 55 to 70 TRBV and approximately 13 TRBJ segments was made across samples. One entry per CDR3 protein results from TCRdb running MiXCR on the multiplex PCR reads. The authors' filters were not applied to this entry. The repertoire holds 500,000 or so distinct CDR3 sequences, with 15% to 20% as singletons. Documented time point: newly diagnosed GD, antithyroid drugs for less than 3 months. With RNA extracted from PBMCs as input, the TCR library was made. Trimming removed 4 bases from V and 4 bases from J, with 17 bases in between. The CDR3 spans 15 residues. Germline CDR1 SGHRS, CDR2 YFSETQ. These data are also associated with another study on T cells in Graves' hyperthyroidism and ophthalmopathy. That work states: Clinical symptoms, serum thyroxine and TRAb, thyroid ultrasound and orbital computed tomography together formed the diagnostic basis. Appearing also in blood were most of the thyroid clonotypes expanded above 0.001.

Here the sequenced sample was peripheral blood mononuclear cells (PBMCs), taken at new diagnosis, from a patient treated with antithyroid drugs. This sequence joins TRBV5-1 and TRBJ1-1; a possible D gene is TRBD1 (5 bases). This receptor was identified in a man in his forties with Graves disease. In DNA form, the CDR3 reads TGCGCCAGCAGCCAATACAGGTCATCTGGCACTGAAGCTTTCTTT. As protein: CASSQYRSSGTEAFF.